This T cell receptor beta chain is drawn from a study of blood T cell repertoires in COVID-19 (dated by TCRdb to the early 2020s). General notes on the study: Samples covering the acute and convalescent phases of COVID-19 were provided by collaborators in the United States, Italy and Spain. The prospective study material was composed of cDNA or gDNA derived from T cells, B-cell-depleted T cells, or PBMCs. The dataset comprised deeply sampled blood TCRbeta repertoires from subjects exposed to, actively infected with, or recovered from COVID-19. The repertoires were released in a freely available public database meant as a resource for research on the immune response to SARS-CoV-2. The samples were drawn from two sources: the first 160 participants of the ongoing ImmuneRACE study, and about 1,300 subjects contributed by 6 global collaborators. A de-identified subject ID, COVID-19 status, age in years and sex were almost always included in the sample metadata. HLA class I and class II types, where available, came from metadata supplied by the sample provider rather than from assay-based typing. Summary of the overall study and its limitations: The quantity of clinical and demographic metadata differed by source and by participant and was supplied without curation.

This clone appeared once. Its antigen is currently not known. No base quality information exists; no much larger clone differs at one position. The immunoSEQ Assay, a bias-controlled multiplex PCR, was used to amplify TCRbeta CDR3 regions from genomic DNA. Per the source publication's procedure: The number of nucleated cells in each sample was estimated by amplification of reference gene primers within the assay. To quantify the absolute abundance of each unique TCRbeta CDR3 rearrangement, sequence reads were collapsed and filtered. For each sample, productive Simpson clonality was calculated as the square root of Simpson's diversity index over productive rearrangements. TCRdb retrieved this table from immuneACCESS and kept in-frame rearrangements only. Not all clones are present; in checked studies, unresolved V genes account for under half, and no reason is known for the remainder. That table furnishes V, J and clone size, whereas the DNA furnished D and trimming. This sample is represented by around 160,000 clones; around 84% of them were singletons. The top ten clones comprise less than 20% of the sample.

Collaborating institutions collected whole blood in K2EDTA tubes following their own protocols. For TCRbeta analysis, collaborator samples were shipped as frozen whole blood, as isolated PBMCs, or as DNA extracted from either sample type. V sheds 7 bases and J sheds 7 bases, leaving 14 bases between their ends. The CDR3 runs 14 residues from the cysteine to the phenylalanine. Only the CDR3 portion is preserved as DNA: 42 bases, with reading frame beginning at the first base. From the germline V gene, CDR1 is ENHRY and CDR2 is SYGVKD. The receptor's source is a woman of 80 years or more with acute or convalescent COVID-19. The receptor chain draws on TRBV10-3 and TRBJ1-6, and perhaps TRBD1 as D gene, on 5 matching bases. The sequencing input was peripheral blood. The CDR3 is CAIKGASRNSPLHF. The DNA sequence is TGTGCCATCAAAGGGGCTTCTAGGAATTCACCCCTCCACTTT.